The clone carrying this TCR beta chain was counted ten times or more. Antigen specificity is unknown. Each TCR transcript was tagged with a 10-nucleotide random UMI during 5'RACE. Using its own MiXCR run on the 5' RACE reads, TCRdb lists one record per CDR3 protein. Counted here are approximately 100,000 distinct CDR3 sequences, approximately 3.3% occurring once; the ten biggest clones make up roughly 6%. Germline V gives CDR1 MNHNS, CDR2 SASEGT. With 10 bases removed from V and 5 bases from J, the gap between germline ends came to 14 bases. The CDR3 runs 12 residues. These data come from a study of neurological immune-mediated disorders. The study's findings and limits: Private repertoires in all groups were suggested by the finding that expanded clones across subjects shared no CDR3 amino acid sequences.

Source material: PBMCs. This chain links TRBV6-1 with TRBJ2-5; D remains ambiguous. This TCR was recovered from a woman aged 18-29 years with multiple sclerosis. CDR3 DNA: TGTGCCACCCGGCTTGCCGGGGAGACCCAGTACTTC. Protein product: CATRLAGETQYF.